This entry describes one T cell receptor (beta chain). Its antigen is undetermined. Libraries for TCRalpha and TCRbeta carried sample barcodes and unique molecular identifiers via 5'RACE. TCRdb used MiXCR to reprocess the 5' RACE reads, holding one entry per CDR3 protein. The table includes 250,000 to 300,000 distinct CDR3 sequences, roughly 15% detected once. The CDR3 runs to 14 residues. Germline assignment: CDR1 LNHNV and CDR2 YYDKDF (reference sequence). V was trimmed by 4 bases and J by 4 bases, leaving 14 bases between them. The entry originates in a study of T-cell memory formation after mild COVID-19. Study-wide results and caveats: Whether day 37 second-wave clones are SARS-CoV-2-specific was not confirmed. Cross-reactive memory appears to have joined, as suggested by some responding clones showing up in pre-infection memory.

The sequence was obtained from a young man who had mild COVID-19 (a few samples of this study predate the infection). Cell type and time point are not known. The V gene is TRBV15, the J gene TRBJ2-7; possibly TRBD1 or TRBD2 for D (5 bases each). The specimen sequenced was PBMCs or a T cell subset sorted from them (not recorded which). Here the CDR3 reads CATSTSGGPYEQYV. The CDR3 region has the DNA TGTGCCACCAGCACAAGTGGGGGACCTTACGAGCAGTACGTC.